This TCR beta chain was retrieved from a study of blood T cell repertoires in COVID-19. Overall study context: PBMCs, B-cell-depleted T cells, or T cells were the source of the cDNA or gDNA that made up the material.

The table came from immunoSEQ multiplex PCR; TCRdb's copy has only in-frame clones and leaves some out. The repertoire holds 350,000 to 400,000 clones, with 90% to 95% as singletons. Enrollees, about 18 to 89 years old, lived in about two dozen US areas. With V trimmed by 2 bases and J by 7 bases, 9 bases remained unmatched. The V gene's germline CDR1 is SGHRS and CDR2 YFSETQ. This CDR3 is built from 16 residues. The J gene is TRBJ2-1, the V gene TRBV5-1, with 10 bases that match TRBD2. This sequence originates from a woman aged 40 to 50 who had been exposed to COVID-19. Source material: PBMCs or T cells enriched from blood (not recorded which). The DNA for the CDR3 is TGCGCCAGCAGCTTCCTAGCGGGAGTTATGGAGAATGAGCAGTTCTTC. Protein: CASSFLAGVMENEQFF.